The table lists the clone carrying this TCR beta chain with a count of one. This record comes from a study of cytomegalovirus exposure and HLA in healthy donors. TCRdb keeps only in-frame clones here, not all; method: immunoSEQ multiplex PCR. The table records some 74,000 clones, 93% of them present only once. Per germline, CDR1 SGDLS and CDR2 YYNGEE. The V gene lost 0 bases and the J gene lost 2 bases, with 8 bases spanning the gap. This CDR3 is 14 amino acids long. This chain links TRBV9 with TRBJ2-5; tentatively, D is TRBD2 (5 bases). The receptor comes from a woman aged 25-40 years in good health and CMV-seronegative. Sequenced material: PBMCs. The CDR3 coding sequence is TGTGCCAGCAGCGTAGGAGGGATACAAGAGACCCAGTACTTC. This translates into CASSVGGIQETQYF.